This T cell receptor beta chain was sequenced in a study of blood T cells in healthy people across ages. The CDR3 has 17 residues. Germline V gene sequence: CDR1 SGHDN, CDR2 FVKESK. V gave up 1 base and J gave up 4 bases; unmatched junction bases: 10. A second PCR, run for about 6 to 11 cycles, used a sample-barcoded 5' primer plus a J-beta primer mix. Each CDR3 protein is one row after TCRdb ran MiXCR on the 5' RACE reads. Of roughly 680,000 distinct CDR3 sequences listed, around 21% were seen once; the top ten hold roughly 3.9%. Study outcomes and limitations: Comparison with aged donors showed that long-lived donors had more naive CD4+ cells and higher diversity. With age, beta diversity per million T cells declined roughly linearly, significantly by 30 to 40. Unsorted PBMC material precluded a definitive naive versus antigen-experienced comparison.

PBMCs numbering at least 6 million were isolated per sample. The table lists this clonotype with a few counts. Antigen: not known. V usage is TRBV14 and J usage is TRBJ2-3, with TRBD2 matching over 8 bases. This TCR derives from a man aged 65 to 79 in good health. Input material: blood. CDR3 protein: CASSQGHAGGFADTQYF. The CDR3 DNA is TGTGCCAGCAGCCAAGGACATGCGGGAGGTTTCGCAGATACGCAGTATTTT.